This T cell receptor (beta chain) is drawn from a study of cytomegalovirus exposure and HLA in healthy donors. J lost 6 bases, V lost 3 bases, and 7 bases had no gene match. The length of the CDR3 is 15 residues. The V gene's germline CDR1 is MGHRA and CDR2 YSYEKL. Notes on this clone: What it binds is unknown.

PCR used 60 Vbeta primers and 13 Jbeta primers. Assay used: immunoSEQ multiplex PCR; TCRdb lists only in-frame clones, some missing. The sample contains roughly 100,000 clones, more than 75% of which appear only once. Overall study results and limits: The study carried out a later analysis of TCR beta sequences. It associated under 20,000 of them with specific HLA alleles at a false discovery rate of 0.05. Analyses of presence and absence presupposed an approximately uniform sequencing depth across donors. On later analysis, the bulk of CMV-associated TCR beta chains appeared to be HLA-restricted. Some V segments, TRBV6-2 and TRBV6-3 among them, were indistinguishable and were therefore excluded.

The sample comprised PBMCs. The sequence came from a woman aged 45-65 years in good health and CMV-seropositive. The chain links TRBV4-1 to TRBJ1-1, with 10 bases aligning to TRBD1. CDR3 sequence: CASSHPGQGRAEAFF. DNA of the CDR3: TGCGCCAGCAGCCACCCGGGACAGGGGAGAGCTGAAGCTTTCTTT.